This T cell receptor (beta chain) was identified in a study of somatic mutations in cytotoxic T cells in rheumatoid arthritis. Study observations and caveats: Compared with age-matched healthy controls, rheumatoid arthritis patients did not differ significantly in CD8+ T-cell clonality. Among rheumatoid arthritis patients, TRBV07 appeared slightly underrepresented, and this finding was left without any adjustment for multiple comparisons.

The protocol was immunoSEQ multiplex PCR, while the TCRdb copy is restricted to in-frame clones and leaves out a portion. The data show some 14,000 clones, with roughly 77% seen just once and 13% to 15% held by the top ten. Comments on this clone: Its specificity is not known.

CDR1 and CDR2 (germline): MNHEY, SMNVEV (reference sequence). The CDR3 is 14 residues long. Trimming pared 2 bases from V and 3 bases from J, leaving 8 bases between. The rearrangement uses TRBV27 and TRBJ2-1; D ambiguous. Input material: CD8+ T cells sorted from blood. The clonotype was recovered from an adult with rheumatoid arthritis. The CDR3 region is CASSLLGFYNEQFF. CDR3 sequence (DNA): TGTGCCAGCAGTTTACTGGGGTTCTACAATGAGCAGTTCTTC.